The 27 T cell receptor beta chains below were found in one sample sequenced in a study of blood T cell repertoires in COVID-19. Generated by immunoSEQ multiplex PCR, the TCRdb table keeps only in-frame clones and is missing some. Altogether fewer than 70,000 clones are present, 78% being singletons, with the ten largest covering approximately 4.9%. Sequencing was done on a sample of peripheral blood. The receptor set was obtained from a human donor in a cohort sampled during active COVID-19.

V is TRBV7-8 and J is TRBJ2-7; 8 bases line up with TRBD1. This CDR3 region has 13 residues. Trimming cost V 5 bases and J 7 bases; bases outside gene matches: 7. Germline V lookup: CDR1 SGHVS, CDR2 FQNEAQ. The CDR3 DNA is TGTGCCAGCAGCCCGGGACAGGTGTTGGAGCAGTACTTC. Encoded protein: CASSPGQVLEQYF.

The chain joins TRBV7-9 to TRBJ1-1; no firm D call. The CDR3 contains 13 residues. Germline assignment: CDR1 SEHNR and CDR2 FQNEAQ (reference sequence). With 1 base removed from V and 5 bases from J, the gap between germline ends came to 8 bases. The CDR3 nucleotides read TGTGCCAGCAGCTTAGGTGCCGGGACTGAAGCTTTCTTT. This codes for CASSLGAGTEAFF.

This chain uses TRBV10-3 with TRBJ2-7, with TRBD2 matching 10 bases. Germline CDR1 is ENHRY and CDR2 is SYGVKD. The V segment lost 3 bases and the J segment 4 bases; nucleotides outside the gene matches: 9. The CDR3 extends over 16 amino acids. This CDR3 is CAISDKASGSRYEQYF. The CDR3 region has the DNA TGTGCCATCAGTGACAAGGCTAGCGGGAGTCGTTACGAGCAGTACTTC.

This clone occurred once. This rearrangement joins TRBV10-3 to TRBJ1-2; no clear D. The ends were cut back, 4 bases at V and 8 bases at J, with 17 bases in the middle. CDR3 length equals 14 residues. From germline, CDR1 is ENHRY and CDR2 SYGVKD. CDR3 amino acids: CAISVKADYEGYTF. CDR3 in DNA: TGTGCCATCAGTGTCAAGGCGGACTACGAAGGCTACACCTTC.

The rearrangement links TRBV6-2 or TRBV6-3 to TRBJ2-7; possible D gene TRBD2, 5 bases. Trimming took off 5 bases at V and 2 bases at J, with 13 bases between the two ends. Looked up from germline, CDR1 is MNHEY and CDR2 is SVGEGT. The CDR3 sequence is 14 residues long. CDR3 protein: CASSDLEGPYEQYF. The CDR3 DNA reads as TGTGCCAGCAGTGATCTAGAGGGCCCCTACGAGCAGTACTTC.

The sample holds one count of this clone. The chain's CDR3 is CASSFGRPPSYEQYF. CDR3 coding DNA: TGTGCCAGCAGCTTCGGGAGGCCCCCTAGCTACGAGCAGTACTTC. The chain links TRBV7-2 to TRBJ2-7, with TRBD2 matching 7 bases. The CDR3 extends over 15 amino acids. After removal of 3 bases from V and 3 bases from J, the junction contained 8 bases not matched to a gene. CDR1 and CDR2 (germline): SGHTA, FQGNSA. Looking up the rest from reference TRBV7-2 and TRBJ2-7 gives the full variable domain: GAGVSQSPSNKVTEKGKDVELRCDPISGHTALYWYRQSLGQGLEFLIYFQGNSAPDKSGLPSDRFSAERTGGSVSTLTIQRTQQEDSAVYLCASSFGRPPSYEQYFGPGTRLTVT.

In this sample, this clone is medium-sized. This chain uses TRBV27 with TRBJ2-7; no clear D gene. The CDR3 has 14 amino acids. The germline CDR1 and CDR2 sequences are MNHEY and SMNVEV (reference sequence). The ends were cut back, 8 bases at V and 5 bases at J, with 19 bases in the middle. DNA of the CDR3: TGTGCCAGCGCATACCGATCTGGCGGAGACGAGCAGTACTTC. Protein product: CASAYRSGGDEQYF.

V usage is TRBV4-3 and J usage is TRBJ2-7, with 12 bases lining up with TRBD2. V was clipped by 5 bases and J by 4 bases; unmatched bases: 6. Germline V gives CDR1 LGHNA, CDR2 YSLEER. The CDR3 is 15 amino acids. Written as DNA, the CDR3 is TGCGCCAGCAGCAAACTAGCGGGAGGTCCGTACGAGCAGTACTTC. Amino acid sequence: CASSKLAGGPYEQYF.

The chain links TRBV27 to TRBJ2-7, with D hard to call. V lost 6 bases and J lost 0, with 9 bases in between. In germline, CDR1 is MNHEY, CDR2 SMNVEV (reference sequence). The CDR3 runs to 13 residues. CDR3 protein: CASSHSSSYEQYF. DNA for the CDR3: TGTGCCAGCAGCCACAGTAGCTCCTACGAGCAGTACTTC.

The chain couples TRBV5-1 to TRBJ2-7; perhaps TRBD1 as D (5 bases). The germline CDR1 and CDR2 sequences are SGHRS and YFSETQ. CDR3 size: 13 residues. The ends were cut back, 3 bases at V and 2 bases at J, with 9 bases in the middle. DNA for the CDR3: TGCGCCAGCAGCTACGACAGAGCCTACGAGCAGTACTTC. It encodes CASSYDRAYEQYF.

The chain links TRBV5-1 to TRBJ1-3; perhaps TRBD1 as D (6 bases). V lost 5 bases, J lost 0 bases, and 6 bases lay in between. This CDR3 comprises 13 residues. Per the germline V gene, CDR1 is SGHRS and CDR2 is YFSETQ. DNA of the CDR3: TGCGCCAGCAGGGGGGCCTCTGGAAACACCATATATTTT. This encodes CASRGASGNTIYF.

The V and J genes are TRBV12-3 or TRBV12-4 and TRBJ2-1, with D possibly matching TRBD1 (5 bases). The germline V and J ends were trimmed by 6 bases and 4 bases, with 10 bases remaining between them. This CDR3 comprises 13 residues. This CDR3 reads CASRGHGYNEQFF. CDR3 sequence (DNA): TGTGCCAGCAGAGGACACGGATACAATGAGCAGTTCTTC.

The V call is TRBV5-4, the J call TRBJ1-1, with 8 bases aligning to TRBD1. The CDR3 covers 16 residues. The germline gives CDR1 SGHNT, CDR2 YYREEE (reference sequence). V shed 5 bases and J 1 base; nucleotides not matched to a gene: 10. The CDR3 coding sequence is TGTGCCAGCAGAACGACAGGGGCAGGGTCGAACACTGAAGCTTTCTTT. As protein: CASRTTGAGSNTEAFF.

The chain has TRBV5-1 and TRBJ2-7; a possible D gene is TRBD1 (5 bases). Germline CDR1 reads SGHRS; CDR2 reads YFSETQ. This CDR3 spans 14 amino acids. V was pared by 0 bases and J by 6 bases, with 13 bases between. CDR3 amino acids: CASSLDPGLPEQYF. The DNA of the CDR3 is TGCGCCAGCAGCTTGGATCCAGGGTTGCCCGAGCAGTACTTC.

This chain connects TRBV3-1 (or the pseudogene TRBV3-2) to TRBJ1-2; D is unclear. The CDR3 spans 15 residues. Germline V lookup: CDR1 LGHDT, CDR2 YNNKEL (reference sequence). The germline V and J ends were trimmed by 0 bases and 2 bases, with 10 bases remaining between them. The CDR3 coding sequence is TGTGCCAGCAGCCAAGACAGTAGCTTAAACTATGGCTACACCTTC. Residues: CASSQDSSLNYGYTF.

This clone appeared a few times. The chain uses TRBV2 and TRBJ1-5; 7 bases are shared with TRBD1. The J segment lost 4 bases and the V segment lost 7 bases, leaving 4 bases of the junction unmatched. Germline values: CDR1 SNHLY, CDR2 FYNNEI. This CDR3 region has 13 residues. CDR3 DNA: TGTGCCAGCACCTCGGACAGGAATCAGCCCCAGCATTTT. Its protein is CASTSDRNQPQHF. The entire variable domain, with the rest obtained from reference TRBV2 and TRBJ1-5, is as follows: EPEVTQTPSHQVTQMGQEVILRCVPISNHLYFYWYRQILGQKVEFLVSFYNNEISEKSEIFDDQFSVERPDGSNFTLKIRSTKLEDSAMYFCASTSDRNQPQHFGDGTRLSIL.

This clone has only one observation. The rearrangement uses TRBV6-1 and TRBJ2-7, with 8 bases identical to TRBD1. Trimming removed 3 bases from V and 7 bases from J; junction bases left unmatched: 23. The CDR3 consists of 19 residues. Per the germline V gene, CDR1 is MNHNS and CDR2 is SASEGT. The CDR3 DNA sequence: TGTGCCAGCAGTGAGATGTTGTATACACGGCTGGCCAGGGGGCAGGAGCAGTACTTC. Encoded protein: CASSEMLYTRLARGQEQYF.

The rearrangement uses TRBV28 and TRBJ2-6; no definite D call. V dropped 3 bases and J dropped 1 base, with 19 bases sitting between them. The V gene's germline CDR1 is MDHEN and CDR2 SYDVKM. The CDR3 spans 19 residues. CDR3: CASSFSKAGGGSGANVLTF. The DNA for the CDR3 is TGTGCCAGCAGTTTCAGCAAGGCCGGCGGCGGATCTGGGGCCAACGTCCTGACTTTC.

The chain is built from TRBV7-2 and TRBJ1-5; D not resolved. Per germline, CDR1 SGHTA and CDR2 FQGNSA. The CDR3 is made up of 18 amino acids. V lost 1 base and J lost 1, with 17 bases in between. The CDR3 DNA reads as TGTGCCAGCAGCTTAGGACCCGGGGTTGGAGGGAGCAATCAGCCCCAGCATTTT. Translated: CASSLGPGVGGSNQPQHF.

The chain uses TRBV5-5 and TRBJ2-1; maybe TRBD1 (6 bases). Trimming left V 4 bases short and J 1 base short, with 15 bases between. Germline CDR1 reads SGHKS; CDR2 reads YYEKEE (reference sequence). The CDR3 is made up of 16 amino acids. The CDR3 DNA reads TGTGCCAGCAGCCTCCAAGGGACACTGTCCTACAATGAGCAGTTCTTC. It codes for CASSLQGTLSYNEQFF.

V gene TRBV7-8 combines with J gene TRBJ2-7; D perhaps matches TRBD2 (6 bases). Per germline, CDR1 SGHVS and CDR2 FQNEAQ. The CDR3 loop spans 15 amino acids. V was clipped by 6 bases and J by 0 bases, with 15 bases between them. Here the CDR3 DNA reads TGTGCCAGCAGGCGGGACCCCTTACCCTCCTACGAGCAGTACTTC. Translation gives CASRRDPLPSYEQYF.

This clone was seen just once. The V gene is TRBV7-2, the J gene TRBJ2-1; TRBD2 aligns across 9 bases. The CDR3 is 17 amino acids. The V gene end was trimmed by 1 base and the J gene end by 7 bases; junction bases not matched to a gene: 11. Germline CDR1 is SGHTA and CDR2 is FQGNSA. CDR3 in DNA: TGTGCCAGCAGCTTAGACTCTGGCGGGGGGGCTTTAAATGAGCAGTTCTTC. Translation: CASSLDSGGGALNEQFF.

This clone was observed a single time. The chain is built from TRBV11-2 and TRBJ2-5; perhaps TRBD2 as D (6 bases). This CDR3 is built from 14 residues. In germline, CDR1 is SGHAT, CDR2 FQNNGV. Trimming shortened V by 2 bases and J by 7 bases, and 14 bases separated the two germline ends. DNA for the CDR3: TGTGCCAGCAGCTTATCCGGCGGGGATAGGACCCAGTACTTC. Translating gives CASSLSGGDRTQYF. The full variable domain, completed using reference TRBV11-2 and TRBJ2-5, is EAGVAQSPRYKIIEKRQSVAFWCNPISGHATLYWYQQILGQGPKLLIQFQNNGVVDDSQLPKDRFSAERLKGVDSTLKIQPAKLEDSAVYLCASSLSGGDRTQYFGPGTRLLVL.

The CDR3 here is CASSPAGTGQVVAFF. The CDR3 DNA reads TGTGCCAGTAGTCCCGCCGGGACAGGGCAAGTGGTAGCTTTCTTT. The chain couples TRBV19 to TRBJ1-1; TRBD1 matches 9 bases. Germline V lookup: CDR1 LNHDA, CDR2 SQIVND (reference sequence). V was clipped by 5 bases and J by 10 bases; unmatched bases: 14. This CDR3 is 15 amino acids long. Full variable domain (outside the CDR3, taken from reference TRBV19 and TRBJ1-1): DGGITQSPKYLFRKEGQNVTLSCEQNLNHDAMYWYRQDPGQGLRLIYYSQIVNDFQKGDIAEGYSVSREKKESFPLTVTSAQKNPTAFYLCASSPAGTGQVVAFFGQGTRLTVV.

V and J are TRBV19 and TRBJ2-7; 13 positions agree with TRBD2. The V gene's germline CDR1 is LNHDA and CDR2 SQIVND (reference sequence). There are 17 residues in the CDR3. After removal of 3 bases from V and 6 bases from J, the junction contained 11 bases not matched to a gene. DNA for the CDR3: TGTGCCAGTAGTATGGGGACTAGCGGGAACGGTCCGGGCGAGCAGTACTTC. Protein sequence: CASSMGTSGNGPGEQYF.

The chain is built from TRBV9 and TRBJ1-3, with 7 bases matching TRBD1. The CDR3 is made up of 16 amino acids. Germline-derived CDR1 and CDR2 are SGDLS and YYNGEE. After removal of 2 bases from V and 2 bases from J, the junction contained 7 bases not matched to a gene. For the CDR3, the DNA is TGTGCCAGCAGCGTTGATTTACAGGGGACTGGAAACACCATATATTTT. It codes for CASSVDLQGTGNTIYF. The whole variable domain, filled in from reference TRBV9 and TRBJ1-3, reads DSGVTQTPKHLITATGQRVTLRCSPRSGDLSVYWYQQSLDQGLQFLIQYYNGEERAKGNILERFSAQQFPDLHSELNLSSLELGDSALYFCASSVDLQGTGNTIYFGEGSWLTVV.

The chain links TRBV28 to TRBJ1-4; the match to TRBD1 covers 8 bases. The CDR3 has 16 amino acids. Germline assignment: CDR1 MDHEN and CDR2 SYDVKM. V lost 6 bases, J lost 5 bases, and 11 bases stayed unmatched. For the CDR3, the DNA is TGTGCCAGCAGCTCCCCCCGGACAGGGCGGAATGAAAAACTGTTTTTT. Translation: CASSSPRTGRNEKLFF.